The 10 T cell receptor beta chains presented below share a single source sample, sequenced in a study of blood T cells in healthy people across ages. A sample-barcoded 5' primer and a J-beta primer mix were used in a second PCR of roughly 7 to 11 cycles. TCRdb reprocessed the 5' RACE reads with MiXCR, giving one entry per CDR3 protein. Of around 1,700,000 distinct CDR3 sequences in the sample, under 30% were seen once. The specimen was blood. The receptors here all came from a woman aged 25 to 39 in good health.

The chain carries TRBV7-2 and TRBJ1-2; D is uncertain. This CDR3 region has 14 residues. V dropped 1 base and J dropped 8 bases, with 14 bases sitting between them. Germline CDR1 reads SGHTA; CDR2 reads FQGNSA. Here the CDR3 reads CASSLGGSVHGYTF. CDR3 DNA sequence: TGTGCCAGCAGCTTAGGTGGTTCCGTGCACGGCTACACCTTC.

At least ten counts were recorded for this clonotype. The chain joins TRBV7-2 to TRBJ2-5, with a weak D call TRBD2 (6 bases). Germline CDR1 and CDR2: SGHTA and FQGNSA. V was clipped by 5 bases and J by 2 bases, with 9 bases between them. The CDR3 extends over 13 amino acids. Written as DNA, the CDR3 is TGTGCCAGCAGCACTGGGACTCAAGAGACCCAGTACTTC. It yields the protein CASSTGTQETQYF.

Concerning this clonotype: Since a much larger clone is just one base distant, this may be a read error. The rearrangement uses TRBV20-1 and TRBJ2-1; D ambiguous. CDR1 and CDR2 from the germline V gene are DFQATT and SNEGSKA (reference sequence). This CDR3 has 13 amino acids. Here the CDR3 DNA reads TGCAGTGCTAAAGCCGCCCCCTACAATGGGCAGTTCTTC. Amino acid sequence: CSAKAAPYNGQFF.

For the CDR3, the DNA is TGTGCCAGCAGCCAAGGACAGGGAACTCGTGGGGCCAACGTCCTGACTTTC. Protein: CASSQGQGTRGANVLTF. The rearrangement links TRBV3-1 to TRBJ2-6; the match to TRBD1 covers 7 bases. Looked up from germline, CDR1 is LGHDT and CDR2 is YNNKEL (reference sequence). V dropped 1 base and J dropped 3; count of bases not matched to a gene: 6. The CDR3 consists of 17 residues. The variable domain in full, completed from reference TRBV3-1 and TRBJ2-6, reads DTAVSQTPKYLVTQMGNDKSIKCEQNLGHDTMYWYKQDSKKFLKIMFSYNNKELIINETVPNRFSPKSPDKAHLNLHINSLELGDSAVYFCASSQGQGTRGANVLTFGAGSRLTVL.

This clonotype was observed a handful of times. The CDR3 region is CSAGRPNTDTQYF. DNA for the CDR3: TGCAGTGCCGGTAGGCCCAACACAGATACGCAGTATTTT. The chain recombines TRBV20-1 with TRBJ2-3, with D hard to call. Germline CDR1 DFQATT, CDR2 SNEGSKA (reference sequence). CDR3 length: 13 residues. Trimming took 6 bases from V and 2 from J, leaving 12 bases between them.

This chain connects TRBV5-1 to TRBJ1-2; D call uncertain. The CDR3 has 15 amino acids. V shed 0 bases and J shed 4 bases, with 13 bases lying between them. Germline V CDR1 and CDR2: SGHRS, YFSETQ. The CDR3 here is CASSLVGGIFYGYTF. The CDR3 DNA is TGCGCCAGCAGCTTGGTCGGCGGAATTTTCTATGGCTACACCTTC. Based on the CDR3 plus reference TRBV5-1 and TRBJ1-2, the full variable domain is KAGVTQTPRYLIKTRGQQVTLSCSPISGHRSVSWYQQTPGQGLQFLFEYFSETQRNKGNFPGRFSGRQFSNSRSEMNVSTLELGDSALYLCASSLVGGIFYGYTFGSGTRLTVV.

This sequence joins TRBV9 and TRBJ2-5; D tentatively fits TRBD1 or TRBD2 (5 bases each). Germline V gene lookup returns CDR1 SGDLS and CDR2 YYNGEE. This CDR3 has 16 residues. Trimming took off 2 bases at V and 2 bases at J, with 16 bases between the two ends. The chain's CDR3 is CASSVQSTEGQETQYF. The CDR3 region has the DNA TGTGCCAGCAGCGTCCAGTCAACAGAGGGGCAAGAGACCCAGTACTTC.

This clonotype has more than one count but fewer than ten. The chain has TRBV10-3 and TRBJ2-1, with 7 positions matching TRBD2. Unmatched junction bases numbered 6, after V lost 1 base and J lost 9 bases. The CDR3 contains 14 residues. Per germline, CDR1 ENHRY and CDR2 SYGVKD. CDR3 in DNA: TGTGCCATCAGTGAGTTGAGCGGGGCTGGTGAGCAGTTCTTC. Translation: CAISELSGAGEQFF.

This clonotype was observed many times. Its ends do not fully match the called genes, so a read error is possible. The chain recombines TRBV18 with TRBJ2-5; 10 nucleotides match TRBD1. Per the germline V gene, CDR1 is KGHSH and CDR2 is LQKENI. This CDR3 spans 14 amino acids. DNA for the CDR3: TGCGCCAGCAGTCGGGACAGGGGCCAAGAGACCCAGTACTTC. Its translation is CASSRDRGQETQYF.

The V and J genes are TRBV18 and TRBJ2-5; 11 bases align to TRBD2. V shed 6 bases, J shed 4 bases, and the junction held 4 bases outside the gene matches. This CDR3 region has 14 residues. Germline lookup yields CDR1 KGHSH and CDR2 LQKENI. CDR3: CASSATSGRETQYF. In DNA form, the CDR3 reads TGTGCCAGCTCTGCAACTAGCGGGAGAGAGACCCAGTACTTC.